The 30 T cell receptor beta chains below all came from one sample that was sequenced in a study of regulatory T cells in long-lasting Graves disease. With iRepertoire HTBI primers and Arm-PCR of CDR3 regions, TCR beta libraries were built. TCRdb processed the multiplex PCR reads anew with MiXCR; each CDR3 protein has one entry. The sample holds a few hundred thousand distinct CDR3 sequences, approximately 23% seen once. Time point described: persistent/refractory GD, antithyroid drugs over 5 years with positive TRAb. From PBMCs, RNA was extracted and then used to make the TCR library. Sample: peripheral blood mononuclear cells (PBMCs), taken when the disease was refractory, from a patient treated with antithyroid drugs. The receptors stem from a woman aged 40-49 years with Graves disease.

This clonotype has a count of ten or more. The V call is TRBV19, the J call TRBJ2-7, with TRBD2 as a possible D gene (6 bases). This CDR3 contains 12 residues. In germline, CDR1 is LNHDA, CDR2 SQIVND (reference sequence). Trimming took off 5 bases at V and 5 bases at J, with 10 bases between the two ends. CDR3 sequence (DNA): TGTGCCAGTAGTTCATTAGCGGACGAGCAGTACTTC. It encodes CASSSLADEQYF. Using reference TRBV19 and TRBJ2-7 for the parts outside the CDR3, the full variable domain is DGGITQSPKYLFRKEGQNVTLSCEQNLNHDAMYWYRQDPGQGLRLIYYSQIVNDFQKGDIAEGYSVSREKKESFPLTVTSAQKNPTAFYLCASSSLADEQYFGPGTRLTVT.

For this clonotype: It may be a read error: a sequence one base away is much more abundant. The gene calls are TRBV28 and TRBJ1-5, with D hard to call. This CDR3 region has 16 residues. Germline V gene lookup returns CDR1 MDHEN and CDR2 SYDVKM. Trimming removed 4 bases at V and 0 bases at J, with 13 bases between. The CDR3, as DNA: TGTGCCAGCAGTTATTTTGACATTTATAGCAATCAGCCCCAGCATTTT. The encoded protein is CASSYFDIYSNQPQHF.

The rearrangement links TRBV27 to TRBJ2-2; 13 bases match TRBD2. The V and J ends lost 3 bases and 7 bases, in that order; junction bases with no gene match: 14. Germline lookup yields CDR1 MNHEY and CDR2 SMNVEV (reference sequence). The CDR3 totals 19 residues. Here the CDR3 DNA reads TGTGCCAGCAGTTTGTCCCCCCTCGGACTAGCGGGAGTTGTCGGGGAGCTGTTTTTT. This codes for CASSLSPLGLAGVVGELFF.

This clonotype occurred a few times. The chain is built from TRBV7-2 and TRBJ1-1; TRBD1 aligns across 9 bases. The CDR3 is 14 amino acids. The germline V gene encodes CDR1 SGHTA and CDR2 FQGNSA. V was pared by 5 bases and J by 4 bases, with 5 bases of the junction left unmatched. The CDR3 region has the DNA TGTGCCAGCAGCCCAGACAGGGGGATCACTGAAGCTTTCTTT. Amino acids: CASSPDRGITEAFF.

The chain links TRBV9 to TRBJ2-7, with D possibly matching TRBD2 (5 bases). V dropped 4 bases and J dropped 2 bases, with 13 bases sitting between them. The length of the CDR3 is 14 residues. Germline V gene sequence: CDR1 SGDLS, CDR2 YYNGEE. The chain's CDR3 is CASSKTGSTYEQYF. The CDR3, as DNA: TGTGCCAGCAGCAAGACGGGGTCTACCTACGAGCAGTACTTC. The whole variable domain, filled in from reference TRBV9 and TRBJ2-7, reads DSGVTQTPKHLITATGQRVTLRCSPRSGDLSVYWYQQSLDQGLQFLIQYYNGEERAKGNILERFSAQQFPDLHSELNLSSLELGDSALYFCASSKTGSTYEQYFGPGTRLTVT.

Written as DNA, the CDR3 is TGCAGCACTGCGAAGGACAATAATTCACCCCTCCACTTT. Protein product: CSTAKDNNSPLHF. The J gene is TRBJ1-6, the V gene TRBV29-1, with a weak D call TRBD1 (5 bases). The CDR3 runs to 13 residues. The V end was cut by 8 bases, the J end by 5 bases, with 13 bases between. Per the germline V gene, CDR1 is SQVTM and CDR2 is ANQGSEA. Filled out from reference TRBV29-1 and TRBJ1-6, the complete variable domain reads SAVISQKPSRDICQRGTSLTIQCQVDSQVTMMFWYRQQPGQSLTLIATANQGSEATYESGFVIDKFPISRPNLTFSTLTVSNMSPEDSSIYLCSTAKDNNSPLHFGNGTRLTVT.

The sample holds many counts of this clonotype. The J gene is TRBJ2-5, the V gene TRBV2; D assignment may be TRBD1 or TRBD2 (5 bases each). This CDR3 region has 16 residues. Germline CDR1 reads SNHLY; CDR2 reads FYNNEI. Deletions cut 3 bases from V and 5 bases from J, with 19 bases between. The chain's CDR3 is CASSDWGSNGAETQYF. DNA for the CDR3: TGTGCCAGCAGTGATTGGGGGTCGAATGGTGCTGAGACCCAGTACTTC.

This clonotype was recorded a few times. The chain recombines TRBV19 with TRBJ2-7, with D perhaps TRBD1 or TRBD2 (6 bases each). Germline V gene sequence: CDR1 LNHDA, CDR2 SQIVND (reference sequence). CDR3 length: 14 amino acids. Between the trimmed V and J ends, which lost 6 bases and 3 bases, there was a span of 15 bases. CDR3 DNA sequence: TGTGCCAGTAGCACAGGGACTGGGGGCTACGAGCAGTACTTC. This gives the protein CASSTGTGGYEQYF. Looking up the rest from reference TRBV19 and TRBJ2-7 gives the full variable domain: DGGITQSPKYLFRKEGQNVTLSCEQNLNHDAMYWYRQDPGQGLRLIYYSQIVNDFQKGDIAEGYSVSREKKESFPLTVTSAQKNPTAFYLCASSTGTGGYEQYFGPGTRLTVT.

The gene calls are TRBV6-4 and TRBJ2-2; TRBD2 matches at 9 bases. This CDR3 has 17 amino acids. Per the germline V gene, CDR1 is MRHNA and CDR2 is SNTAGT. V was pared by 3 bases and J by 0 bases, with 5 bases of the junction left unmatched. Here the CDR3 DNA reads TGTGCCAGCAGTGAATTCGCGGGAGGGCCGAACACCGGGGAGCTGTTTTTT. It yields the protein CASSEFAGGPNTGELFF.

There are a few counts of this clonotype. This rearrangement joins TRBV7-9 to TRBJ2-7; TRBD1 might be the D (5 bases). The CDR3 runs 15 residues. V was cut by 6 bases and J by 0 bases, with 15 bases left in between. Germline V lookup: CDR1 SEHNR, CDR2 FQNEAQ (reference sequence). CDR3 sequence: CASRGKGDSSYEQYF. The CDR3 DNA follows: TGTGCCAGCAGAGGAAAAGGGGATTCCTCCTACGAGCAGTACTTC. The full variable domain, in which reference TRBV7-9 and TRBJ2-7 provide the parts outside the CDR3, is DTGVSQNPRHKITKRGQNVTFRCDPISEHNRLYWYRQTLGQGPEFLTYFQNEAQLEKSRLLSDRFSAERPKGSFSTLEIQRTEQGDSAMYLCASRGKGDSSYEQYFGPGTRLTVT.

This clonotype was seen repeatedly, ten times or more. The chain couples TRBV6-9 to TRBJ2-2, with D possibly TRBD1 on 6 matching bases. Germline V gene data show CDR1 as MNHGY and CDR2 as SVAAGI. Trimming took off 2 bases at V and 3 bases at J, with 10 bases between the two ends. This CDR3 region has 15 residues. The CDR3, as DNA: TGTGCCAGCAGTTATCGCAGGGGTGACACCGGGGAGCTGTTTTTT. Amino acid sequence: CASSYRRGDTGELFF.

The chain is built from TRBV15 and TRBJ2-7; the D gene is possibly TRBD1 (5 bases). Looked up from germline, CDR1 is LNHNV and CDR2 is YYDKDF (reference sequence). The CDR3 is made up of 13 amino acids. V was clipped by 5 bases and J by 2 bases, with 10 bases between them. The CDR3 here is CATSPDNTYEQYF. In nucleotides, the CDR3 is TGTGCCACCAGCCCGGACAATACCTACGAGCAGTACTTC. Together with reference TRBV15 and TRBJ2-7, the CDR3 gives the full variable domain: DAMVIQNPRYQVTQFGKPVTLSCSQTLNHNVMYWYQQKSSQAPKLLFHYYDKDFNNEADTPDNFQSRRPNTSFCFLDIRSPGLGDTAMYLCATSPDNTYEQYFGPGTRLTVT.

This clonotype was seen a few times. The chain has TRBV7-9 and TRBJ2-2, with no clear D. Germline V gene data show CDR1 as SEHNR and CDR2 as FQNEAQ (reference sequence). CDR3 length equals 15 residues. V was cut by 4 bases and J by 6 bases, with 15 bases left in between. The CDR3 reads CASSSTSDRAGELFF. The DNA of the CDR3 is TGTGCCAGCAGCTCGACCTCCGACCGGGCCGGGGAGCTGTTTTTT.

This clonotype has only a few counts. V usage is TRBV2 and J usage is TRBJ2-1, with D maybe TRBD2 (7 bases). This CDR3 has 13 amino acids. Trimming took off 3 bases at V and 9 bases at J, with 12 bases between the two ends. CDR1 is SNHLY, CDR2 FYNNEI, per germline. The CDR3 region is CASSELGGREQFF. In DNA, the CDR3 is TGTGCCAGCAGTGAGCTGGGGGGGCGTGAGCAGTTCTTC.

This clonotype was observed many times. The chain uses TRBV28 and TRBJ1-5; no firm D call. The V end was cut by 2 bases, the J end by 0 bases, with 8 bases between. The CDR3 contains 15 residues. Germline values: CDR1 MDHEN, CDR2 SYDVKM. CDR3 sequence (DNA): TGTGCCAGCAGTTTAGGGTTCTTTAGCAATCAGCCCCAGCATTTT. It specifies CASSLGFFSNQPQHF.

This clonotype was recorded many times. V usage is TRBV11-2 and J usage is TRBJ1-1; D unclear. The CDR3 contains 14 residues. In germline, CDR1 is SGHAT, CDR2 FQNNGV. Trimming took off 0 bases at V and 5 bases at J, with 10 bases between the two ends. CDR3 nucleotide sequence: TGTGCCAGCAGCTTAGAAAGGACCCTAACTGAAGCTTTCTTT. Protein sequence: CASSLERTLTEAFF.

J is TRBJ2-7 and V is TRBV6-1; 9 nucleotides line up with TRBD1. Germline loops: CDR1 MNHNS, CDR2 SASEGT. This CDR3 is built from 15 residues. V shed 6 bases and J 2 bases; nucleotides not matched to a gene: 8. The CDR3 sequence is CASRGQGRAAYEQYF. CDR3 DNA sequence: TGTGCCAGCAGGGGACAGGGTAGAGCCGCCTACGAGCAGTACTTC.

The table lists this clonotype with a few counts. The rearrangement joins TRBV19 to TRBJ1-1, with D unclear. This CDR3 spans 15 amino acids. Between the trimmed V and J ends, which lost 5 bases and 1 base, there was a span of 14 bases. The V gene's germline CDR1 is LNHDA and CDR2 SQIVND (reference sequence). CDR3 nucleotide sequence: TGTGCCAGTAGTCCGATGGACTCATGGAACACTGAAGCTTTCTTT. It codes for CASSPMDSWNTEAFF.

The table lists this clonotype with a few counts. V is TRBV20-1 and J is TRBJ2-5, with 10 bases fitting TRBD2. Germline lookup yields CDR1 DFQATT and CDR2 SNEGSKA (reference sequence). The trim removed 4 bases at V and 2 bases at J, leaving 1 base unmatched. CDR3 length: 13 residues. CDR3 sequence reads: CSATTSGQETQYF. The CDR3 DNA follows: TGCAGTGCTACGACTAGCGGGCAAGAGACCCAGTACTTC.

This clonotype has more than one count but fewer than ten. The DNA of the CDR3 is TGTGCCAGCAGCCCGATGGGACACTACGAGCAGTACTTC. Protein product: CASSPMGHYEQYF. J is TRBJ2-7 and V is TRBV27, with a possible D match to TRBD1 (6 bases). Trimming removed 6 bases from V and 3 bases from J, with 12 bases in between. Germline values: CDR1 MNHEY, CDR2 SMNVEV (reference sequence). This CDR3 contains 13 residues.

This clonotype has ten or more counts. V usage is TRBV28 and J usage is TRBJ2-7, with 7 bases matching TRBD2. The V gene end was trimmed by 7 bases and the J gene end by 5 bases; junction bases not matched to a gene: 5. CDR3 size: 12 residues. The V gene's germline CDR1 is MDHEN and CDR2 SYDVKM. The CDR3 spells CASMGLRDEQYF. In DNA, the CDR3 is TGTGCCAGCATGGGACTAAGAGACGAGCAGTACTTC. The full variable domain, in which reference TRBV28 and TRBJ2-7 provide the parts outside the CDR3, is DVKVTQSSRYLVKRTGEKVFLECVQDMDHENMFWYRQDPGLGLRLIYFSYDVKMKEKGDIPEGYSVSREKKERFSLILESASTNQTSMYLCASMGLRDEQYFGPGTRLTVT.

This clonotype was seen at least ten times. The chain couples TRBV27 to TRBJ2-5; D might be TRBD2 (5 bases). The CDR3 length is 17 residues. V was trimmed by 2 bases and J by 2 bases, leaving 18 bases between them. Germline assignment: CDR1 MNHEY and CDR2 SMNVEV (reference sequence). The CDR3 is CASSLDGSGVYQETQYF. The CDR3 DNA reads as TGTGCCAGCAGTTTAGACGGGTCCGGGGTCTATCAAGAGACCCAGTACTTC.

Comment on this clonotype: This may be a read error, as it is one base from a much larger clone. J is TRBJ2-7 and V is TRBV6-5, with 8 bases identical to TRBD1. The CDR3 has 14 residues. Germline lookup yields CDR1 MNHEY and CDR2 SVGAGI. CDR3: CASSSWAGGYERYF. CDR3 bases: TGTGCCAGCAGTTCGTGGGCAGGGGGCTACGAGCGGTACTTC.

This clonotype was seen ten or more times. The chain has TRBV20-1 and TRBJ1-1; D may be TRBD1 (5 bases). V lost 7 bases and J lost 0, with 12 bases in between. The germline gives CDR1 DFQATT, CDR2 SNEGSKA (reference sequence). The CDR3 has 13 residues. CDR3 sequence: CSVSGTVNTEAFF. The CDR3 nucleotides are TGCAGTGTTTCCGGGACGGTGAACACTGAAGCTTTCTTT.

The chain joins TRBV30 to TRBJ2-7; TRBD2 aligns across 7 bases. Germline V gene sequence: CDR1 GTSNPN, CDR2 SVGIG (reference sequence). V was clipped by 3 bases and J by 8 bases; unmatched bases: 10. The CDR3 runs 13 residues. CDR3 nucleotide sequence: TGTGCCTGGAGAAACGCCGGGGAGGGCCAGCAGTACTTC. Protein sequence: CAWRNAGEGQQYF.

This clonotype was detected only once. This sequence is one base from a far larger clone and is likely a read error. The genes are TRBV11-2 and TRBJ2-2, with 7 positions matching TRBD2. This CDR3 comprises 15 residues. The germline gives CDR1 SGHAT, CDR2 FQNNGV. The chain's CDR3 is CASSAWAGDTGELVF. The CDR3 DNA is TGTGCCAGCAGTGCCTGGGCGGGGGATACCGGGGAGCTGGTTTTT.

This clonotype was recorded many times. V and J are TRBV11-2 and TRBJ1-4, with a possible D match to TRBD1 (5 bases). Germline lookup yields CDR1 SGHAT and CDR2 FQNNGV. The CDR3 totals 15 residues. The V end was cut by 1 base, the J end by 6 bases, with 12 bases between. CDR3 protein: CASSLGTGDYEKLFF. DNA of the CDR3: TGTGCCAGCAGCTTAGGTACAGGCGACTATGAAAAACTGTTTTTT. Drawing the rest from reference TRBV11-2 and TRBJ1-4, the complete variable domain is EAGVAQSPRYKIIEKRQSVAFWCNPISGHATLYWYQQILGQGPKLLIQFQNNGVVDDSQLPKDRFSAERLKGVDSTLKIQPAKLEDSAVYLCASSLGTGDYEKLFFGSGTQLSVL.

The CDR3 protein is CASSFGLAGINEQFF. CDR3 DNA sequence: TGTGCCAGCAGTTTTGGGCTAGCGGGAATCAATGAGCAGTTCTTC. The V call is TRBV28, the J call TRBJ2-1; 9 bases match TRBD2. The V segment lost 3 bases and the J segment 6 bases; nucleotides outside the gene matches: 6. CDR1 is MDHEN, CDR2 SYDVKM, per germline. This CDR3 is built from 15 residues.

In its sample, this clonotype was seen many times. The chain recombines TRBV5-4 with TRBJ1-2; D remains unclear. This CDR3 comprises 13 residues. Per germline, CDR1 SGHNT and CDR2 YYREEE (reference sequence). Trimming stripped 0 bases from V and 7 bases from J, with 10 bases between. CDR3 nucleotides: TGTGCCAGCAGCTTGGGGACGTCCCCTGGCTACACCTTC. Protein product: CASSLGTSPGYTF. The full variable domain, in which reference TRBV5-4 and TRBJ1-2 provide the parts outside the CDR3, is ETGVTQSPTHLIKTRGQQVTLRCSSQSGHNTVSWYQQALGQGPQFIFQYYREEENGRGNFPPRFSGLQFPNYSSELNVNALELDDSALYLCASSLGTSPGYTFGSGTRLTVV.

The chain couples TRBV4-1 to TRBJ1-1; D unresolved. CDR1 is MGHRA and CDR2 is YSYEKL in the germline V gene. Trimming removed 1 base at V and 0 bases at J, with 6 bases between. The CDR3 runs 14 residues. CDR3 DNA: TGCGCCAGCAGCCAAGGACTTATGAACACTGAAGCTTTCTTT. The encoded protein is CASSQGLMNTEAFF.